This passage covers 5 T cell receptor beta chains from one sample sequenced in a study of blood T cell repertoires in COVID-19. The method was immunoSEQ multiplex PCR; TCRdb's version includes in-frame clones alone and lacks a portion of them. Among under 200,000 clones, about 76% were seen once, and the ten largest hold under 7%. Sequenced sample: peripheral blood. The receptors derive from a woman in her thirties or forties with COVID-19, enrolled during active disease.

The sample holds one count of this clone. V gene TRBV7-6 combines with J gene TRBJ1-2; 8 nucleotides line up with TRBD1. This CDR3 is built from 15 residues. Trimming removed 5 bases from V and 6 bases from J; junction bases left unmatched: 11. Germline V CDR1 and CDR2: SGHVS, FNYEAQ. Written as DNA, the CDR3 is TGTGCCAGCAGCCCACTATGGACAGGGAGGAATGGCTACACCTTC. It translates to CASSPLWTGRNGYTF.

V usage is TRBV5-5 and J usage is TRBJ1-1, with D hard to call. V lost 3 bases and J lost 2, with 8 bases in between. The CDR3 sequence is 13 residues long. Germline V gene lookup returns CDR1 SGHKS and CDR2 YYEKEE (reference sequence). The CDR3 protein is CASSWQTNTEAFF. In DNA form, the CDR3 reads TGTGCCAGCAGCTGGCAAACAAACACTGAAGCTTTCTTT.

This sequence joins TRBV5-1 and TRBJ2-5; 7 nucleotides line up with TRBD2. V shed 5 bases, J shed 5 bases, and the junction held 9 bases outside the gene matches. The germline gives CDR1 SGHRS, CDR2 YFSETQ. The CDR3 is 14 residues long. The CDR3, as DNA: TGCGCCAGCAGTTTTACTAGCGACGCGGAGACCCAGTACTTC. Protein sequence: CASSFTSDAETQYF.

This clone was counted a single time. V is TRBV7-2 and J is TRBJ2-3; TRBD2 agrees at 8 bases. With 2 bases clipped from V and 0 bases from J, the junction kept 7 bases outside the gene matches. The CDR3 is made up of 17 amino acids. CDR1 and CDR2 (germline): SGHTA, FQGNSA. CDR3 in amino acids: CASSLQSGGASTDTQYF. The CDR3 DNA reads TGTGCCAGCAGCTTACAAAGCGGGGGAGCTAGCACAGATACGCAGTATTTT.

This chain links TRBV25-1 with TRBJ1-5; the D is unclear. The CDR3 consists of 14 residues. V was pared by 2 bases and J by 7 bases, with 12 bases between. In germline, CDR1 is MGHDK, CDR2 SYGVNS. This CDR3 reads CASSEGPSRQPQHF. DNA for the CDR3: TGTGCCAGCAGTGAAGGCCCTAGCAGACAGCCCCAGCATTTT.